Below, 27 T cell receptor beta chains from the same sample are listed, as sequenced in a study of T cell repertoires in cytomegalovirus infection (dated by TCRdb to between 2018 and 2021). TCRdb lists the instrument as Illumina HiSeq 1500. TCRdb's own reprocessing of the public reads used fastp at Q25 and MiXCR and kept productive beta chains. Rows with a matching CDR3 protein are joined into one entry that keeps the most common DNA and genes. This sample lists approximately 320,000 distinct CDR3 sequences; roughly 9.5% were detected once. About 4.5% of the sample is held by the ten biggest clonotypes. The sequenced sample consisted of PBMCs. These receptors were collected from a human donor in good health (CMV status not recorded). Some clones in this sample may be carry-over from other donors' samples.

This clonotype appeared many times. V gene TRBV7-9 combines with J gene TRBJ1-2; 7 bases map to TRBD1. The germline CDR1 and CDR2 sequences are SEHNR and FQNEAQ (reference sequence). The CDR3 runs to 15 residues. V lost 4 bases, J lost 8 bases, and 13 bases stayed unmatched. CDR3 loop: CASSSHQGGEWGYTF. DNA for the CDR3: TGTGCCAGCAGCTCGCATCAGGGGGGGGAGTGGGGCTACACCTTC.

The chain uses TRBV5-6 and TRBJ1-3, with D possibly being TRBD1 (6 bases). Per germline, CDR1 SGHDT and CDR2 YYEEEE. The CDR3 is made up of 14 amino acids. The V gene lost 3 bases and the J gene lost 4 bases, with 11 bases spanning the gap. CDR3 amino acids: CASSSGGQGNTIYF. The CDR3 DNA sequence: TGTGCCAGCAGCTCTGGGGGGCAAGGAAACACCATATATTTT. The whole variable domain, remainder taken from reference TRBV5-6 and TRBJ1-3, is DAGVTQSPTHLIKTRGQQVTLRCSPKSGHDTVSWYQQALGQGPQFIFQYYEEEERQRGNFPDRFSGHQFPNYSSELNVNALLLGDSALYLCASSSGGQGNTIYFGEGSWLTVV.

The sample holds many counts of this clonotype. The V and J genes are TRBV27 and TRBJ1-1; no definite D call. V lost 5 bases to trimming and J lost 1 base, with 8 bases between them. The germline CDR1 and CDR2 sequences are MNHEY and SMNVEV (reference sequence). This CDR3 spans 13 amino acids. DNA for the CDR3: TGTGCCAGCAGTATTGGACGGAACACTGAAGCTTTCTTT. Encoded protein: CASSIGRNTEAFF.

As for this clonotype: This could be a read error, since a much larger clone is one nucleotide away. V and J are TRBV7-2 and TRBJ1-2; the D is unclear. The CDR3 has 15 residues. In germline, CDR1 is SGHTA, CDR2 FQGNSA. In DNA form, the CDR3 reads TGTGCCGGCAGCTTATTTAGCACTGTCCTCTCTGGCTACACCTTC. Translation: CAGSLFSTVLSGYTF.

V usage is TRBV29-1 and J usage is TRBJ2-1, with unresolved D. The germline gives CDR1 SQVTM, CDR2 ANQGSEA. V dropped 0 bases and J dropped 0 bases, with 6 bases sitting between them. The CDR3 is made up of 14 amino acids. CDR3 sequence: CSVEDLSSYNEQFF. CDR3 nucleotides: TGCAGCGTTGAAGATCTCAGCTCCTACAATGAGCAGTTCTTC.

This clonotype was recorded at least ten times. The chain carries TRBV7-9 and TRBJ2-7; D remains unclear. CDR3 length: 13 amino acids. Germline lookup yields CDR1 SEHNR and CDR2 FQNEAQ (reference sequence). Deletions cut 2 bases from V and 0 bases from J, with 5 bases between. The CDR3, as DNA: TGTGCCAGCAGCTTAACACCCTCCTACGAGCAGTACTTC. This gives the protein CASSLTPSYEQYF. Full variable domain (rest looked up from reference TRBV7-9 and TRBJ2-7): DTGVSQNPRHKITKRGQNVTFRCDPISEHNRLYWYRQTLGQGPEFLTYFQNEAQLEKSRLLSDRFSAERPKGSFSTLEIQRTEQGDSAMYLCASSLTPSYEQYFGPGTRLTVT.

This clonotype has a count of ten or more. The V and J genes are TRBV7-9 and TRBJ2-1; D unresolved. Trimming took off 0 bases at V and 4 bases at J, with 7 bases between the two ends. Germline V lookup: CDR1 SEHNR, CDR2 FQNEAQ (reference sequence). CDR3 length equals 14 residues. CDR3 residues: CASSLASVYNEQFF. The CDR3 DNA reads TGTGCCAGCAGCTTAGCCTCGGTGTACAATGAGCAGTTCTTC.

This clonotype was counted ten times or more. CDR3 protein: CASSLDQSSYNEQFF. In nucleotides, the CDR3 is TGTGCCAGCAGCTTAGACCAGAGCTCCTACAATGAGCAGTTCTTC. The V call is TRBV7-6, the J call TRBJ2-1, with D uncertain. The germline V gene encodes CDR1 SGHVS and CDR2 FNYEAQ. Trimming pared 1 base from V and 0 bases from J, leaving 7 bases between. This CDR3 comprises 15 residues. The full variable domain, with the rest looked up from reference TRBV7-6 and TRBJ2-1, is GAGVSQSPRYKVTKRGQDVALRCDPISGHVSLYWYRQALGQGPEFLTYFNYEAQQDKSGLPNDRFSAERPEGSISTLTIQRTEQRDSAMYRCASSLDQSSYNEQFFGPGTRLTVL.

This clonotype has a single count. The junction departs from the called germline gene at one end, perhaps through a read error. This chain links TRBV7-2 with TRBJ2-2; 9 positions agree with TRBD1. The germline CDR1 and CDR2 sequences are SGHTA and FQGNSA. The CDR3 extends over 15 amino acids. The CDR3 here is CASSLRDRAGGKLFF. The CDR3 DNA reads TGTGCCAGCAGCTTACGGGACAGGGCAGGCGGGAAGCTGTTTTTT.

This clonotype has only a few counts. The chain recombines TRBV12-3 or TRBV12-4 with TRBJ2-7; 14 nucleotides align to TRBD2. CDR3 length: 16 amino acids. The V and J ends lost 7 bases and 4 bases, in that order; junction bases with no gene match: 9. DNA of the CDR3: TGTGCCAGCAAATCCGGGACTAGCGGGAGTGGGTACGAGCAGTACTTC. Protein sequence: CASKSGTSGSGYEQYF.

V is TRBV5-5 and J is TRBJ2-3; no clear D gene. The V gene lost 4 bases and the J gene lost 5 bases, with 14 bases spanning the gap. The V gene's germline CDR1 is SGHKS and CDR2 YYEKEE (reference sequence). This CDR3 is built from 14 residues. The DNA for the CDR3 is TGTGCCAGCAGCCCTGGACGAGTCGGAGATACGCAGTATTTT. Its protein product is CASSPGRVGDTQYF. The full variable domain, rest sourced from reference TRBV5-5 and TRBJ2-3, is DAGVTQSPTHLIKTRGQQVTLRCSPISGHKSVSWYQQVLGQGPQFIFQYYEKEERGRGNFPDRFSARQFPNYSSELNVNALLLGDSALYLCASSPGRVGDTQYFGPGTRLTVL.

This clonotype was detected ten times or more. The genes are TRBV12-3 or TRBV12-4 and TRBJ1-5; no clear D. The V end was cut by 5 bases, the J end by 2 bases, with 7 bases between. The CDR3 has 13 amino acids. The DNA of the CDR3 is TGTGCCAGCAGTCTGATTGGCAATCAGCCCCAGCATTTT. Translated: CASSLIGNQPQHF.

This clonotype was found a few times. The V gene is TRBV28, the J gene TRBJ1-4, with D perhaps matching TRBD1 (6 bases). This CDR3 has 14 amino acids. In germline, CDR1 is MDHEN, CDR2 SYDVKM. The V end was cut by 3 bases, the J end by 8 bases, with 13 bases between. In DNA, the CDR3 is TGTGCCAGCAGTTTTTTGGGGGGCCGAGAAAAACTGTTTTTT. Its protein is CASSFLGGREKLFF. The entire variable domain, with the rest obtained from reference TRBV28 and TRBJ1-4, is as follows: DVKVTQSSRYLVKRTGEKVFLECVQDMDHENMFWYRQDPGLGLRLIYFSYDVKMKEKGDIPEGYSVSREKKERFSLILESASTNQTSMYLCASSFLGGREKLFFGSGTQLSVL.

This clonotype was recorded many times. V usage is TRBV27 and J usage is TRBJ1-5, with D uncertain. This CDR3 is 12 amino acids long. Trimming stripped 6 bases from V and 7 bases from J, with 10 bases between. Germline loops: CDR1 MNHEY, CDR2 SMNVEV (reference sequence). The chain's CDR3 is CASSYGGQPQHF. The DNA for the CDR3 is TGTGCCAGCAGCTACGGCGGCCAGCCCCAGCATTTT.

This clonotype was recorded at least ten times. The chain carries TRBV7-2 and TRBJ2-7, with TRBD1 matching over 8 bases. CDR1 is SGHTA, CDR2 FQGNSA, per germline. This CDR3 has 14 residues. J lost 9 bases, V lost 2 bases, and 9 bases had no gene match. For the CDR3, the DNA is TGTGCCAGCAGCTTACCGGGACAGGTGGGCGGGCAGTACTTC. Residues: CASSLPGQVGGQYF. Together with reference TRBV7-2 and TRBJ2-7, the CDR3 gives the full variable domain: GAGVSQSPSNKVTEKGKDVELRCDPISGHTALYWYRQSLGQGLEFLIYFQGNSAPDKSGLPSDRFSAERTGGSVSTLTIQRTQQEDSAVYLCASSLPGQVGGQYFGPGTRLTVT.

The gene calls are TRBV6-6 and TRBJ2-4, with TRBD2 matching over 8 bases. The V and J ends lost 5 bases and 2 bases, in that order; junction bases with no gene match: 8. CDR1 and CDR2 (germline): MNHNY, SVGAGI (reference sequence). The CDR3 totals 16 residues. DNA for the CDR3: TGTGCCAGCAGTCCTAAGCGGGAGCTGACCAAAAACATTCAGTACTTC. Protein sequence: CASSPKRELTKNIQYF.

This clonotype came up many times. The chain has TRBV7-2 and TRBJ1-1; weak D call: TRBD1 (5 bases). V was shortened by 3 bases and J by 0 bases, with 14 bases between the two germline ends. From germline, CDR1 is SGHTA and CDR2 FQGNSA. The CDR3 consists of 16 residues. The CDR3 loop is CASSLGRGLVNTEAFF. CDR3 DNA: TGTGCCAGCAGCTTGGGGAGGGGTTTGGTGAACACTGAAGCTTTCTTT.

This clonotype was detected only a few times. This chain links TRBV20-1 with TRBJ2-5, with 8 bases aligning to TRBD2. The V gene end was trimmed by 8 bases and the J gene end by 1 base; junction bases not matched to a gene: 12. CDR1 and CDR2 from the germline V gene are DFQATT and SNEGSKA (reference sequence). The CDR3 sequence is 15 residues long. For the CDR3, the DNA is TGCAGTATTCGGGGGGGCGGCGTGGTCCAAGAGACCCAGTACTTC. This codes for CSIRGGGVVQETQYF.

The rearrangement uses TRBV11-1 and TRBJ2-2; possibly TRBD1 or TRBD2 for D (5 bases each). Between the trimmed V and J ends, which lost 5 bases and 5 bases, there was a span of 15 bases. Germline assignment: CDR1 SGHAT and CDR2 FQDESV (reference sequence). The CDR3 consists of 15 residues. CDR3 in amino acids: CASSLGTWGTGELFF. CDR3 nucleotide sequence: TGTGCCAGCAGCCTCGGGACGTGGGGGACCGGGGAGCTGTTTTTT.

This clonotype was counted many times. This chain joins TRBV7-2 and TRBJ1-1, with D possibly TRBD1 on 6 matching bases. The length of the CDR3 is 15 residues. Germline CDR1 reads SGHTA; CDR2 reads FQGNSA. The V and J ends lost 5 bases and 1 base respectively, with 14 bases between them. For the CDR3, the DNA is TGTGCCAGCAGCAAGGACAGCCATAAGAACACTGAAGCTTTCTTT. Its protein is CASSKDSHKNTEAFF.

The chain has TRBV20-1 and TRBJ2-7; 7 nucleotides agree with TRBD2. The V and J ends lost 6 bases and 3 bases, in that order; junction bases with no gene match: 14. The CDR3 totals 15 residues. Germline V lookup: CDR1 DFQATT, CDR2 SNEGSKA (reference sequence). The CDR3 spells CSAHSIASGVYEQYF. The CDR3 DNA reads TGCAGTGCACACAGTATAGCTAGCGGCGTCTACGAGCAGTACTTC.

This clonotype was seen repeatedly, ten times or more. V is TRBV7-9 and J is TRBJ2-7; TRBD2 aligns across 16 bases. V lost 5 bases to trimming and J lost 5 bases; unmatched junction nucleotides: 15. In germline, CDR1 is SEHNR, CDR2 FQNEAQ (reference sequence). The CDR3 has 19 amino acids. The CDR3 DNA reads TGTGCCAGCAGCACGACCGGGACTAGCGGGAGGGATTTAACCAACGAGCAGTACTTC. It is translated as CASSTTGTSGRDLTNEQYF.

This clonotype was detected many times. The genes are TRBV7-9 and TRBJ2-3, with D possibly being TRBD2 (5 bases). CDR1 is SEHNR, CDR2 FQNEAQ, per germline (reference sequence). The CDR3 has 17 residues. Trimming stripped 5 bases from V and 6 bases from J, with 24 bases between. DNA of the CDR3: TGTGCCAGCAGCCGCAATCGTGGTGAAGTCCGCGGGGATACGCAGTATTTT. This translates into CASSRNRGEVRGDTQYF.

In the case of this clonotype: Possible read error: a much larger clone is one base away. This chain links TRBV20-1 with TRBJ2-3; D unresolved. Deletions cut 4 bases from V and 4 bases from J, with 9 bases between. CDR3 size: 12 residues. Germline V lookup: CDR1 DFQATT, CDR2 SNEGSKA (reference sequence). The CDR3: CSAKPTSDTQYF. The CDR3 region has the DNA TGCAGTGCTAAACCGACGTCAGATACGCAGTATTTT.

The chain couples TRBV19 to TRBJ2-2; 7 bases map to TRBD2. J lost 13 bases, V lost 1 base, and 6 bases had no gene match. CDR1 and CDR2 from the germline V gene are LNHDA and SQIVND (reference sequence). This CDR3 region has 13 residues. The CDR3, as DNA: TGTGCCAGTAGTATAGGATCGGGAGGCTCGCTGTTTTTT. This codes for CASSIGSGGSLFF.

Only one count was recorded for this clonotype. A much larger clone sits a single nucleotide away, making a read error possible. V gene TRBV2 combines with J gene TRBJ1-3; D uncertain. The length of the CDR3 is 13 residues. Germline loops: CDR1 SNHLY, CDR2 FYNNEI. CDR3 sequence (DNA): TGTGTCAGCAGTGAAGCTGCTAGGGCCACCATATATTTT. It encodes CVSSEAARATIYF.

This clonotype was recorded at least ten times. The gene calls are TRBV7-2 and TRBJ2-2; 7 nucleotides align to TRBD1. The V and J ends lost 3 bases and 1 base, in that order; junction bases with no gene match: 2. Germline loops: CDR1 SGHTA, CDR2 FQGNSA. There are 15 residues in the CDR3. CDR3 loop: CASSLNRGNTGELFF. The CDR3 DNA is TGTGCCAGCAGCTTGAACAGGGGGAACACCGGGGAGCTGTTTTTT.